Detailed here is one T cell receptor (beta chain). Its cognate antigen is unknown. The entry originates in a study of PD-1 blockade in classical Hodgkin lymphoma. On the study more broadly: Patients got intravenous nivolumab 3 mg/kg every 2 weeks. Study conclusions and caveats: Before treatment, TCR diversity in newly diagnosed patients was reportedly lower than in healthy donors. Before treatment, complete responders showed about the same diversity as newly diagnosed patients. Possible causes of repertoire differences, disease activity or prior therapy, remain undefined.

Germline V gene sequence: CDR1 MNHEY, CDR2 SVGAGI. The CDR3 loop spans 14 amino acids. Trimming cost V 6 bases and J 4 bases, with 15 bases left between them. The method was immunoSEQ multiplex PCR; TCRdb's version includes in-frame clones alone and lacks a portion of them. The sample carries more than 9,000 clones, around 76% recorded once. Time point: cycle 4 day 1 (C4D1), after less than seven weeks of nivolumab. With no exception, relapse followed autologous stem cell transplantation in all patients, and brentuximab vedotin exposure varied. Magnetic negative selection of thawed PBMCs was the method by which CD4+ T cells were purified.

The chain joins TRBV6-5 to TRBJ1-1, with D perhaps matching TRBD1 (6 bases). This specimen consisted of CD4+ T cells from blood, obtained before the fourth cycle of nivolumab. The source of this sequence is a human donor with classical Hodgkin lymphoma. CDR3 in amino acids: CASRYREQGTEAFF. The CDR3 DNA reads TGTGCCAGCAGGTACAGGGAGCAGGGCACTGAAGCTTTCTTT.